One and the same sample provided the 20 T cell receptor beta chains below, sequenced in a study of OX40 agonist ivuxolimab in advanced cancers. The library was produced with the immunoSEQ multiplex PCR assay. TCRdb obtained this table from immuneACCESS and retained in-frame rearrangements with V and J assigned. These tables miss some clones; where compared with another copy, unresolved V genes account for less than half of the shortfall, and the remainder is unexplained. Within this sample are tens of thousands of clones, with around 84% of them counted one time only. The ten top clones hold 6.6% of the sample. The sample here was CD4+ or CD8+ T cells sorted from blood, taken in a trial of the OX40 agonist ivuxolimab. The receptors here all came from an adult with an advanced solid tumor such as melanoma, head and neck, liver or kidney cancer.

This chain joins TRBV28 and TRBJ2-2; D gene ambiguous. With 7 bases removed from V and 0 bases from J, the gap between germline ends came to 21 bases. The germline V gene encodes CDR1 MDHEN and CDR2 SYDVKM. The CDR3 runs 18 residues. This chain's CDR3 is CASTTWESAQPNTGELFF. In DNA form, the CDR3 reads TGTGCCAGCACGACCTGGGAAAGTGCCCAACCGAACACCGGGGAGCTGTTTTTT. The whole variable domain, remainder taken from reference TRBV28 and TRBJ2-2, is DVKVTQSSRYLVKRTGEKVFLECVQDMDHENMFWYRQDPGLGLRLIYFSYDVKMKEKGDIPEGYSVSREKKERFSLILESASTNQTSMYLCASTTWESAQPNTGELFFGEGSRLTVL.

This CDR3 reads CASSQTEGQGALDTGELFF. DNA of the CDR3: TGCGCCAGCAGTCAGACCGAGGGACAGGGGGCTTTGGACACCGGGGAGCTGTTTTTT. The chain carries TRBV5-1 and TRBJ2-2; 12 positions match TRBD1. The CDR3 contains 19 residues. Looked up from germline, CDR1 is SGHRS and CDR2 is YFSETQ. Trimming removed 5 bases from V and 3 bases from J; junction bases left unmatched: 14.

The rearrangement links TRBV4-2 to TRBJ2-7; D possibly corresponds to TRBD1 (5 bases). The CDR3 totals 15 residues. With 0 bases removed from V and 6 bases from J, the gap between germline ends came to 15 bases. Looked up from germline, CDR1 is LGHNA and CDR2 is YNFKEQ. The CDR3 coding sequence is TGTGCCAGCAGCCAAGATGGCAGGGCTCGGCGCGAGCAGTACTTC. Its protein is CASSQDGRARREQYF.

This chain connects TRBV11-3 to TRBJ1-1; TRBD1 agrees at 11 bases. Trimming cost V 5 bases and J 5 bases; bases outside gene matches: 7. Germline CDR1 SGHNT, CDR2 YENEEA. This CDR3 comprises 15 residues. The CDR3 nucleotides read TGTGCCAGCAGCCCCGATGGACAGGGGGCGACTGAAGCTTTCTTT. Translated: CASSPDGQGATEAFF.

The chain carries TRBV11-3 and TRBJ2-3; the D is unclear. The V end was cut by 3 bases, the J end by 6 bases, with 16 bases between. Germline V CDR1 and CDR2: SGHNT, YENEEA. The CDR3 is 15 residues long. CDR3 residues: CASSFWVGNRDTQYF. As DNA, the CDR3 is TGTGCCAGCAGCTTTTGGGTGGGGAATCGGGATACGCAGTATTTT.

The genes are TRBV28 and TRBJ1-1; a possible D gene is TRBD1 (5 bases). CDR1 and CDR2 (germline): MDHEN, SYDVKM. Trimming took 5 bases from V and 9 from J, leaving 13 bases between them. The CDR3 loop spans 12 amino acids. CDR3 nucleotide sequence: TGTGCCAGCAGTCCGATGACAGCGAAAGCTTTCTTT. This sequence encodes CASSPMTAKAFF.

This CDR3 reads CASSLAGMYNEQFF. CDR3 nucleotide sequence: TGTGCCAGCAGCTTAGCCGGGATGTACAATGAGCAGTTCTTC. The gene calls are TRBV7-3 and TRBJ2-1, with D possibly matching TRBD2 (5 bases). Germline V gene data show CDR1 as SGHTA and CDR2 as FQGTGA. The CDR3 covers 14 residues. Between the trimmed V and J ends, which lost 2 bases and 4 bases, there was a span of 9 bases.

The chain combines TRBV28 with TRBJ2-3, with 9 bases aligning to TRBD1. The length of the CDR3 is 16 residues. The V and J ends lost 6 bases and 1 base, in that order; junction bases with no gene match: 8. Per germline, CDR1 MDHEN and CDR2 SYDVKM. The CDR3 is CASRLNRGRGTDTQYF. The CDR3 nucleotides are TGTGCCAGCAGGCTAAACAGGGGGCGCGGCACAGATACGCAGTATTTT.

This chain joins TRBV6-6 and TRBJ2-7, with D perhaps matching TRBD1 (6 bases). Germline loops: CDR1 MNHNY, CDR2 SVGAGI (reference sequence). V was shortened by 9 bases and J by 4 bases, with 16 bases between the two germline ends. This CDR3 region has 13 residues. DNA for the CDR3: TGTGCCAGTCGGGACACCGAACATTACGAGCAGTACGTC. Amino acids: CASRDTEHYEQYV.

This clone was picked up a small number of times. This rearrangement joins TRBV27 to TRBJ2-3; D call uncertain. The CDR3 contains 15 residues. Trimming stripped 6 bases from V and 1 base from J, with 14 bases between. Germline CDR1 and CDR2: MNHEY and SMNVEV (reference sequence). The CDR3 here is CASSSISLGTDTQYF. CDR3 DNA sequence: TGTGCCAGCAGCTCGATCAGCCTCGGCACAGATACGCAGTATTTT.

The chain couples TRBV28 to TRBJ1-6; 10 bases map to TRBD1. The V and J ends lost 7 bases and 10 bases, in that order; junction bases with no gene match: 7. The germline CDR1 and CDR2 sequences are MDHEN and SYDVKM. The CDR3 sequence is 14 residues long. CDR3 nucleotide sequence: TGTGCCAGCACCAGTAGGGGACAGGGGTCACCCCTCCACTTT. Translating it yields CASTSRGQGSPLHF.

The CDR3 is CASSQEGRGTNEKLFF. The CDR3 nucleotides read TGCGCCAGCAGCCAAGAGGGGAGGGGGACTAATGAAAAACTGTTTTTT. The V call is TRBV4-1, the J call TRBJ1-4; a weak D match, TRBD1 (6 bases). The germline gives CDR1 MGHRA, CDR2 YSYEKL. The CDR3 extends over 16 amino acids. Deletions cut 0 bases from V and 2 bases from J, with 10 bases between.

The count of this clone is one. The chain couples TRBV6-1 to TRBJ2-7; 8 bases match TRBD1. The CDR3 has 14 residues. CDR1 is MNHNS and CDR2 is SASEGT in the germline V gene. J gave up 2 bases and V 6 bases, and 6 bases lay outside the gene matches. Written as DNA, the CDR3 is TGTGCCAGCAGGGGGACAGGACAAGCCTACGAGCAGTACGTC. Amino acids: CASRGTGQAYEQYV.

This chain joins TRBV5-1 and TRBJ1-1; D is possibly TRBD1 (5 bases). In germline, CDR1 is SGHRS, CDR2 YFSETQ. V was pared by 4 bases and J by 1 base, with 14 bases between. The CDR3 is made up of 15 amino acids. The chain's CDR3 is CASSASPGTNTEAFF. CDR3 bases: TGCGCCAGCAGCGCATCACCCGGGACGAACACTGAAGCTTTCTTT.

The rearrangement joins TRBV18 to TRBJ2-7, with 7 bases identical to TRBD1. The CDR3 spans 14 residues. After removal of 2 bases from V and 6 bases from J, the junction contained 7 bases not matched to a gene. The germline CDR1 and CDR2 sequences are KGHSH and LQKENI. Here the CDR3 reads CASSPSGQLTEQYV. CDR3 nucleotide sequence: TGTGCCAGCTCACCATCGGGACAGCTCACCGAGCAGTACGTC.

The rearrangement links TRBV6-5 to TRBJ1-1; D is possibly TRBD1 (5 bases). Trimming stripped 2 bases from V and 14 bases from J, with 12 bases between. The germline gives CDR1 MNHEY, CDR2 SVGAGI. There are 11 residues in the CDR3. CDR3 region: CASSYGGKGFF. DNA of the CDR3: TGTGCCAGCAGTTACGGGGGGAAGGGGTTCTTT.

This sequence joins TRBV6-5 and TRBJ2-7, with 10 nucleotides matching TRBD2. Losses at the gene ends were 0 bases for V and 4 bases for J; bases not matched to a gene: 6. Germline V CDR1 and CDR2: MNHEY, SVGAGI. There are 16 residues in the CDR3. As DNA, the CDR3 is TGTGCCAGCAGTTACTCGGGGGTTAGCGGGAGGTACGAGCAGTACTTC. This translates into CASSYSGVSGRYEQYF.

The V call is TRBV7-9, the J call TRBJ1-1; D ambiguous. CDR3 size: 14 residues. Trimming removed 5 bases from V and 2 bases from J, with 12 bases in between. Germline loops: CDR1 SEHNR, CDR2 FQNEAQ (reference sequence). CDR3 nucleotide sequence: TGTGCCAGCAGCCAACCGCGCTACAACACTGAAGCTTTCTTT. It yields the protein CASSQPRYNTEAFF.

The chain links TRBV27 to TRBJ1-1; 7 nucleotides line up with TRBD1. This CDR3 has 14 amino acids. CDR1 MNHEY and CDR2 SMNVEV come from the germline V gene (reference sequence). The J segment lost 7 bases and the V segment lost 3 bases, leaving 8 bases of the junction unmatched. The CDR3 is CASSFAAGTDEAFF. For the CDR3, the DNA is TGTGCCAGCAGTTTCGCTGCCGGGACAGATGAAGCTTTCTTT.

The rearrangement links TRBV4-3 to TRBJ2-7; a weak D match, TRBD1 (6 bases). V was shortened by 4 bases and J by 2 bases, with 15 bases between the two germline ends. This CDR3 spans 15 amino acids. The V gene's germline CDR1 is LGHNA and CDR2 YSLEER. CDR3 sequence: CASSLQADSAYEQYF. CDR3 DNA sequence: TGCGCCAGCAGCCTACAGGCGGACAGTGCCTACGAGCAGTACTTC.